These 15 T cell receptor beta chains were sequenced from one sample in a study of Ad26.COV2.S vaccination and SARS-CoV-2 variants. Treatment indicated: 15 to 20 received Ad26.COV2.S at low or high dose, single or two shots; roughly 5 received placebo; per-sample allocation not given. At day 63 after the first vaccine or placebo injection, samples were drawn. Sequencing used immunoSEQ multiplex PCR; TCRdb keeps in-frame clones, though not all of them. The data contain around 340,000 clones, 88% of them singletons. This specimen consisted of peripheral blood, obtained in a trial of Ad26.COV2.S vaccine versus placebo. Receptors were obtained from a person aged 18-60 years who received the Ad26.COV2.S COVID-19 vaccine or a placebo.

V and J are TRBV12-3 or TRBV12-4 and TRBJ2-1, with TRBD2 matching over 14 bases. CDR3 length equals 13 residues. The J segment lost 6 bases and the V segment lost 10 bases, leaving 2 bases of the junction unmatched. CDR3 nucleotide sequence: TGTGCCATGGGACTAGCGGGGGTCAATGAGCAGTTCTTC. Its protein is CAMGLAGVNEQFF.

V gene TRBV6-6 combines with J gene TRBJ1-5; 7 nucleotides agree with TRBD1. The trim removed 3 bases at V and 6 bases at J, leaving 8 bases unmatched. This CDR3 has 15 residues. CDR1 and CDR2 (germline): MNHNY, SVGAGI (reference sequence). The CDR3 DNA sequence: TGTGCCAGCAGTTATAGGTCAGGGGGTATTCAGCCCCAGCATTTT. Translation gives CASSYRSGGIQPQHF.

The chain has TRBV4-3 and TRBJ2-2; D is perhaps TRBD2 (7 bases). In germline, CDR1 is LGHNA, CDR2 YSLEER. Trimming stripped 6 bases from V and 4 bases from J, with 12 bases between. The CDR3 totals 14 residues. This chain's CDR3 is CASRGGRGTGELFF. In DNA, the CDR3 is TGCGCCAGCAGGGGGGGGCGGGGCACCGGGGAGCTGTTTTTT.

The chain carries TRBV7-2 and TRBJ2-5, with 7 bases that match TRBD2. In germline, CDR1 is SGHTA, CDR2 FQGNSA. J lost 4 bases, V lost 5 bases, and 10 bases had no gene match. The CDR3 runs to 15 residues. CDR3 coding DNA: TGTGCCAGCAGCCCTGCGGGGGAACCCGGAGAGACCCAGTACTTC. As protein: CASSPAGEPGETQYF.

This chain joins TRBV5-6 and TRBJ2-5; D not resolved. The CDR3 contains 13 residues. Looked up from germline, CDR1 is SGHDT and CDR2 is YYEEEE. Trimming removed 2 bases at V and 4 bases at J, with 9 bases between. Here the CDR3 DNA reads TGTGCCAGCAGCTTAGGCCGCCTAGAGACCCAGTACTTC. Translating gives CASSLGRLETQYF.

Written as DNA, the CDR3 is TGTGCCAGCAGGTCACCGGGGACTTTGAGTAATTCACCCCTCCACTTT. As protein: CASRSPGTLSNSPLHF. V and J are TRBV27 and TRBJ1-6; weak D call: TRBD1 (5 bases). Trimming shortened V by 6 bases and J by 6 bases, and 18 bases separated the two germline ends. Germline CDR1 is MNHEY and CDR2 is SMNVEV (reference sequence). CDR3 length equals 16 residues.

The chain links TRBV18 to TRBJ2-2, with 7 positions matching TRBD1. J lost 5 bases, V lost 3 bases, and 6 bases had no gene match. The length of the CDR3 is 15 residues. The germline CDR1 and CDR2 sequences are KGHSH and LQKENI. The CDR3 sequence is CASSPRQGRTGELFF. In DNA, the CDR3 is TGTGCCAGCTCACCTCGACAGGGAAGGACCGGGGAGCTGTTTTTT.

V usage is TRBV7-9 and J usage is TRBJ2-5, with D possibly being TRBD2 (6 bases). Trimming took off 8 bases at V and 5 bases at J, with 21 bases between the two ends. Germline-derived CDR1 and CDR2 are SEHNR and FQNEAQ (reference sequence). CDR3 length: 15 residues. This CDR3 is CASRSPGVLAETQYF. The CDR3 DNA reads as TGTGCCAGCCGATCCCCTGGGGTTCTAGCGGAGACCCAGTACTTC.

In this sample, this clone turned up a few times. This CDR3 is also generated by other DNA sequences in the sample. This chain connects TRBV30 to TRBJ1-1, with D perhaps TRBD1 (5 bases). Germline V lookup: CDR1 GTSNPN, CDR2 SVGIG (reference sequence). CDR3 length equals 10 residues. With 5 bases removed from V and 4 bases from J, the gap between germline ends came to 5 bases. CDR3 residues: CAWGGTEAFF. The DNA of the CDR3 is TGTGCCTGGGGGGGCACTGAAGCTTTCTTT.

The chain uses TRBV5-4 and TRBJ2-2, with 8 bases aligning to TRBD1. Germline V gene sequence: CDR1 SGHNT, CDR2 YYREEE (reference sequence). V lost 4 bases, J lost 6 bases, and 11 bases stayed unmatched. CDR3 length equals 16 residues. The CDR3 spells CASSRRQIQGAGELFF. CDR3 coding DNA: TGTGCCAGCAGCCGAAGACAGATACAGGGGGCCGGGGAGCTGTTTTTT. Supplemented by reference TRBV5-4 and TRBJ2-2, the full variable domain reads ETGVTQSPTHLIKTRGQQVTLRCSSQSGHNTVSWYQQALGQGPQFIFQYYREEENGRGNFPPRFSGLQFPNYSSELNVNALELDDSALYLCASSRRQIQGAGELFFGEGSRLTVL.

The chain uses TRBV30 and TRBJ1-3; D unclear. V lost 0 bases and J 3 bases, leaving 9 bases between the germline ends. The CDR3 loop spans 14 amino acids. Germline lookup yields CDR1 GTSNPN and CDR2 SVGIG (reference sequence). The CDR3 bases are TGTGCCTGGAGTGTACCACAGTATGGAAACACCATATATTTT. Protein product: CAWSVPQYGNTIYF.

The chain is built from TRBV18 and TRBJ2-5; 7 nucleotides align to TRBD1. CDR3 size: 16 residues. V lost 5 bases to trimming and J lost 4 bases; unmatched junction nucleotides: 13. In germline, CDR1 is KGHSH, CDR2 LQKENI. This CDR3 reads CASSDPTGWRRETQYF. The CDR3 DNA follows: TGTGCCAGCTCAGACCCGACAGGGTGGAGACGAGAGACCCAGTACTTC.

A word on this clone: The sample has other DNA sequences that encode this CDR3 too. The chain carries TRBV6-2 or TRBV6-3 and TRBJ2-6; D ambiguous. Trimming shortened V by 6 bases and J by 4 bases, and 7 bases separated the two germline ends. There are 13 residues in the CDR3. Germline V gene data show CDR1 as MNHEY and CDR2 as SVGEGT. This CDR3 is CASSYSGANVLTF. CDR3 coding DNA: TGTGCCAGCAGCTATTCCGGGGCCAACGTCCTGACTTTC.

V gene TRBV9 combines with J gene TRBJ2-7, with D possibly matching TRBD1 (6 bases). The CDR3 length is 11 residues. Germline CDR1 is SGDLS and CDR2 is YYNGEE. V was trimmed by 4 bases and J by 5 bases, leaving 7 bases between them. The CDR3 DNA is TGTGCCAGCAGCTCAGGGGACGAGCAGTACTTC. As protein: CASSSGDEQYF.

The chain has TRBV18 and TRBJ2-1; D unclear. The V gene lost 2 bases and the J gene lost 7 bases, with 3 bases spanning the gap. Per the germline V gene, CDR1 is KGHSH and CDR2 is LQKENI. There are 11 residues in the CDR3. CDR3: CASSPENEQFF. The CDR3 DNA is TGTGCCAGCTCACCAGAGAATGAGCAGTTCTTC.